The 13 T cell receptor beta chains below come from one sample, sequenced in a study of blood T cell repertoires in COVID-19. Libraries were prepared by immunoSEQ multiplex PCR; TCRdb keeps only in-frame clonotypes and omits some of them. The sample holds 61,000 or so clones, roughly 90% seen once. The sample was peripheral blood. These receptors all stem from a woman aged 45-65 years with active or convalescent COVID-19.

This sequence joins TRBV27 and TRBJ2-1; 9 bases are a match to TRBD1. The CDR3 loop spans 15 amino acids. The germline gives CDR1 MNHEY, CDR2 SMNVEV (reference sequence). V lost 6 bases, J lost 0 bases, and 3 bases stayed unmatched. Here the CDR3 reads CASSQGQGSYNEQFF. In DNA form, the CDR3 reads TGTGCCAGCAGCCAGGGACAGGGCTCCTACAATGAGCAGTTCTTC.

In DNA, the CDR3 is TGTGCCAGCAGTTACTCGGTTGGGCCTCTCAATGAGCAGTTCTTC. Protein sequence: CASSYSVGPLNEQFF. This chain connects TRBV6-5 to TRBJ2-1; no reliable D call. CDR1 is MNHEY, CDR2 SVGAGI, per germline. V was clipped by 0 bases and J by 6 bases, with 12 bases between them. The CDR3 loop spans 15 amino acids.

V and J are TRBV9 and TRBJ2-1; 8 nucleotides agree with TRBD1. This CDR3 contains 13 residues. The germline V gene has CDR1 SGDLS and CDR2 YYNGEE. V lost 5 bases to trimming and J lost 5 bases; unmatched junction nucleotides: 3. In DNA, the CDR3 is TGTGCCAGCAGGGACAGGGTACACAATGAGCAGTTCTTC. Protein: CASRDRVHNEQFF.

This clone was seen a few times. CDR3 sequence reads: CSVEDPMGGRDGYTF. The CDR3, as DNA: TGCAGCGTTGAAGATCCTATGGGGGGTAGGGATGGCTACACCTTC. The V call is TRBV29-1, the J call TRBJ1-2, with D possibly TRBD1 on 5 matching bases. The CDR3 spans 15 residues. Germline CDR1 reads SQVTM; CDR2 reads ANQGSEA. Between the trimmed V and J ends, which lost 0 bases and 6 bases, there was a span of 17 bases.

The chain links TRBV28 to TRBJ1-2; TRBD1 is a possible D gene (6 bases). This CDR3 comprises 18 residues. V lost 7 bases and J 2 bases, leaving 26 bases between the germline ends. The germline V gene has CDR1 MDHEN and CDR2 SYDVKM. The CDR3 sequence: CASTRGALQGRGNYGYTF. In DNA form, the CDR3 reads TGTGCCAGCACCCGAGGGGCCCTACAGGGTAGGGGAAACTATGGCTACACCTTC.

The chain couples TRBV19 to TRBJ1-1; 8 bases are a match to TRBD1. After removal of 1 base from V and 5 bases from J, the junction contained 9 bases not matched to a gene. CDR1 is LNHDA, CDR2 SQIVND, per germline (reference sequence). The CDR3 has 16 residues. The CDR3 region is CASSIGRQGIGTEAFF. The CDR3 nucleotides read TGTGCCAGTAGTATAGGGAGACAGGGGATCGGTACTGAAGCTTTCTTT.

The V call is TRBV29-1, the J call TRBJ2-3; D gene unclear. The germline V gene encodes CDR1 SQVTM and CDR2 ANQGSEA. The CDR3 spans 16 residues. Trimming cost V 2 bases and J 2 bases, with 17 bases left between them. CDR3 sequence: CSVELGYLTNTDTQYF. The CDR3 DNA follows: TGCAGCGTTGAATTAGGCTACCTTACTAACACAGATACGCAGTATTTT.

The rearrangement joins TRBV12-3 or TRBV12-4 to TRBJ2-7; D is possibly TRBD2 (6 bases). CDR3 length: 13 amino acids. The V gene lost 8 bases and the J gene lost 2 bases, with 13 bases spanning the gap. Written as DNA, the CDR3 is TGTGCCAGCCAGGAGGGGTCCACCTACGAGCAGTACTTC. Translated: CASQEGSTYEQYF.

The gene calls are TRBV18 and TRBJ1-1; no clear D. V was pared by 0 bases and J by 2 bases, with 10 bases between. This CDR3 has 15 amino acids. Germline values: CDR1 KGHSH, CDR2 LQKENI. Written as DNA, the CDR3 is TGTGCCAGCTCACCACCGTCGGAGAGTAACACTGAAGCTTTCTTT. It specifies CASSPPSESNTEAFF.

The J gene is TRBJ1-1, the V gene TRBV2, with no clear D. The CDR3 contains 15 residues. Trimming removed 3 bases at V and 4 bases at J, with 15 bases between. CDR1 is SNHLY, CDR2 FYNNEI, per germline. The CDR3 protein is CASSEPSLGRTEAFF. CDR3 DNA sequence: TGTGCCAGCAGTGAGCCTTCCCTTGGGCGCACTGAAGCTTTCTTT.

A single count supports this clone. The genes are TRBV11-3 and TRBJ2-1; the match to TRBD2 covers 13 bases. Trimming at V came to 5 bases and at J to 4 bases, leaving 5 bases not matched to a gene. This CDR3 is built from 16 residues. Germline V CDR1 and CDR2: SGHNT, YENEEA. CDR3 protein: CASSRGLAGHYNEQFF. The CDR3 bases are TGTGCCAGCAGCCGGGGACTAGCGGGACATTACAATGAGCAGTTCTTC.

The chain couples TRBV9 to TRBJ2-1; D gene unclear. Between the trimmed V and J ends, which lost 4 bases and 8 bases, there was a span of 10 bases. The CDR3 is 12 amino acids. The germline CDR1 and CDR2 sequences are SGDLS and YYNGEE. The CDR3 coding sequence is TGTGCCAGCAGCCCCCGCCGGGATGAGCAGTTCTTC. It is translated as CASSPRRDEQFF.

This clone was seen only a few times. The chain couples TRBV10-3 to TRBJ2-1; a weak D match, TRBD2 (6 bases). The CDR3 contains 13 residues. The germline V and J ends were trimmed by 10 bases and 2 bases, with 12 bases remaining between them. Germline V gene data show CDR1 as ENHRY and CDR2 as SYGVKD. CDR3 region: CATRDSPYNEQFF. CDR3 DNA sequence: TGTGCCACCCGGGACTCCCCCTACAATGAGCAGTTCTTC.